The 18 T cell receptor beta chains below all came from one sample that was sequenced in a study of T cell changes during pregnancy in multiple sclerosis. Using immunoSEQ multiplex PCR, the repertoire was profiled, and TCRdb retains in-frame clones only, with some absent. Altogether tens of thousands of clones are present, 94% being singletons, with the ten largest covering 0.58%. Material: peripheral blood, obtained in the third trimester of pregnancy. The receptor set was obtained from a female donor with multiple sclerosis, enrolled in a pregnancy study.

The rearrangement links TRBV5-5 to TRBJ1-4; 7 bases are a match to TRBD1. This CDR3 spans 16 amino acids. Looked up from germline, CDR1 is SGHKS and CDR2 is YYEKEE (reference sequence). With 1 base clipped from V and 4 bases from J, the junction kept 7 bases outside the gene matches. The CDR3 region is CASSLYSGQRNEKLFF. CDR3 DNA sequence: TGTGCCAGCAGCTTGTACTCGGGACAGCGTAATGAAAAACTGTTTTTT.

This chain links TRBV29-1 with TRBJ2-5, with D possibly TRBD2 on 7 matching bases. The last part of the DNA fits TRBJ2-7 better; the J call may be wrong. Per the germline V gene, CDR1 is SQVTM and CDR2 is ANQGSEA. CDR3 size: 15 residues. The CDR3 sequence is CSAWALGGGPDEQYF. CDR3 in DNA: TGCAGCGCCTGGGCCTTAGGGGGGGGGCCGGACGAGCAGTACTTC.

The V gene is TRBV9, the J gene TRBJ2-5, with D perhaps matching TRBD1 (6 bases). Looked up from germline, CDR1 is SGDLS and CDR2 is YYNGEE. Trimming took 5 bases from V and 5 from J, leaving 19 bases between them. The CDR3 has 15 amino acids. CDR3 nucleotide sequence: TGTGCCAGCAGTGGGGTGGGGGCCACAAGGGAGACCCAGTACTTC. The encoded protein is CASSGVGATRETQYF.

J is TRBJ2-5 and V is TRBV18; TRBD2 matches 8 bases. V dropped 3 bases and J dropped 5; count of bases not matched to a gene: 14. Germline V gene lookup returns CDR1 KGHSH and CDR2 LQKENI. This CDR3 is built from 17 residues. Here the CDR3 reads CASSPYWRGVDDETQYF. CDR3 in DNA: TGTGCCAGCTCACCCTACTGGCGGGGGGTTGACGACGAGACCCAGTACTTC.

The rearrangement uses TRBV7-3 and TRBJ2-7; TRBD1 might be the D (6 bases). Germline CDR1 and CDR2: SGHTA and FQGTGA. The CDR3 sequence is 13 residues long. V was trimmed by 5 bases and J by 7 bases, leaving 15 bases between them. The CDR3 nucleotides are TGTGCCAGCAGCCCGCAACAGGGATTAGAGCAGTACTTC. It yields the protein CASSPQQGLEQYF.

The chain employs TRBV14 and TRBJ1-1; TRBD1 might be the D (6 bases). Germline V gene data show CDR1 as SGHDN and CDR2 as FVKESK. V lost 2 bases, J lost 1 base, and 17 bases lay in between. The CDR3 has 17 residues. The CDR3 DNA sequence: TGTGCCAGCAGCCAATTATCAACCGTGGGGGCGAACACTGAAGCTTTCTTT. Encoded protein: CASSQLSTVGANTEAFF.

CDR3 sequence reads: CASSSRDSLIETQYF. The CDR3 nucleotides are TGTGCCAGCAGCTCCCGGGACAGTCTCATCGAGACCCAGTACTTC. The chain uses TRBV11-2 and TRBJ2-5; 7 bases are a match to TRBD1. Germline CDR1 is SGHAT and CDR2 is FQNNGV. The CDR3 loop spans 15 amino acids. J lost 5 bases, V lost 4 bases, and 10 bases had no gene match.

The chain carries TRBV30 and TRBJ2-3; 16 bases map to TRBD2. Per the germline V gene, CDR1 is GTSNPN and CDR2 is SVGIG (reference sequence). The V segment lost 7 bases and the J segment 8 bases; nucleotides outside the gene matches: 12. This CDR3 is 16 amino acids long. The CDR3 coding sequence is TGTGCCTCCTGGGGAGGGACTAGCGGGGGGGCCGGTACGCAGTATTTT. It yields the protein CASWGGTSGGAGTQYF. The full variable domain, rest sourced from reference TRBV30 and TRBJ2-3, is SQTIHQWPATLVQPVGSPLSLECTVEGTSNPNLYWYRQAAGRGLQLLFYSVGIGQISSEVPQNLSASRPQDRQFILSSKKLLLSDSGFYLCASWGGTSGGAGTQYFGPGTRLTVL.

J is TRBJ1-6 and V is TRBV18, with 7 bases that match TRBD1. CDR3 size: 14 residues. From germline, CDR1 is KGHSH and CDR2 LQKENI. J was trimmed by 5 bases and V by 2 bases; bases with no gene match: 0. CDR3 sequence (DNA): TGTGCCAGCTCACCAGGGACAGATAATTCACCCCTCCACTTT. This codes for CASSPGTDNSPLHF.

V gene TRBV5-1 combines with J gene TRBJ2-7; TRBD2 agrees at 8 bases. There are 12 residues in the CDR3. J was trimmed by 6 bases and V by 3 bases; bases with no gene match: 2. In germline, CDR1 is SGHRS, CDR2 YFSETQ. The CDR3 spells CASSSGTSEQYF. The CDR3 DNA is TGCGCCAGCAGCTCGGGGACTAGCGAGCAGTACTTC.

The V call is TRBV6-5, the J call TRBJ1-1, with 7 bases matching TRBD1. Looked up from germline, CDR1 is MNHEY and CDR2 is SVGAGI. The junction had 2 bases not matched to a gene; V was cut back by 0 bases and J by 4 bases. CDR3 length equals 14 residues. In nucleotides, the CDR3 is TGTGCCAGCAGTTACTCCGCAGGGGGCACTGAAGCTTTCTTT. Translation gives CASSYSAGGTEAFF.

The genes are TRBV4-3 and TRBJ2-6, with a weak D call TRBD1 (5 bases). CDR1 LGHNA and CDR2 YSLEER come from the germline V gene. Trimming took off 0 bases at V and 1 base at J, with 10 bases between the two ends. The CDR3 length is 17 residues. The chain's CDR3 is CASSQEVAGSGANVLTF. CDR3 coding DNA: TGCGCCAGCAGCCAAGAGGTGGCAGGGTCTGGGGCCAACGTCCTGACTTTC.

This chain links TRBV18 with TRBJ2-2; the D gene is possibly TRBD1 (6 bases). V lost 5 bases and J lost 0, with 16 bases in between. The CDR3 contains 17 residues. Germline V CDR1 and CDR2: KGHSH, LQKENI. The CDR3 sequence is CASSSRQAGSNTGELFF. The CDR3 region has the DNA TGTGCCAGCTCATCAAGACAGGCCGGGTCGAACACCGGGGAGCTGTTTTTT.

V gene TRBV7-2 combines with J gene TRBJ2-1; TRBD1 might be the D (5 bases). This CDR3 has 11 residues. The germline CDR1 and CDR2 sequences are SGHTA and FQGNSA. Trimming removed 1 base at V and 14 bases at J, with 9 bases between. CDR3 in DNA: TGTGCCAGCAGCTTAGGCAGGGTTAAGTTCTTC. This codes for CASSLGRVKFF.

The chain links TRBV18 to TRBJ2-1; tentative D call: TRBD2 (6 bases). Trimming took off 7 bases at V and 5 bases at J, with 12 bases between the two ends. Germline V gene lookup returns CDR1 KGHSH and CDR2 LQKENI. The CDR3 totals 13 residues. The CDR3 bases are TGTGCCAGCTTATCGGGACTTAACAATGAGCAGTTCTTC. As protein: CASLSGLNNEQFF.

This clone was observed once. The chain recombines TRBV19 with TRBJ2-4, with 10 bases aligning to TRBD2. The germline V gene has CDR1 LNHDA and CDR2 SQIVND (reference sequence). The CDR3 totals 19 residues. J gave up 8 bases and V 7 bases, and 23 bases lay outside the gene matches. The CDR3 spells CASTAEAVLAGALGDIQYF. The CDR3 DNA sequence: TGTGCCAGTACAGCCGAAGCCGTTCTAGCGGGGGCACTCGGGGACATTCAGTACTTC.

The rearrangement links TRBV19 to TRBJ2-5; D may be TRBD2 (6 bases). CDR1 is LNHDA, CDR2 SQIVND, per germline (reference sequence). Trimming stripped 5 bases from V and 5 bases from J, with 15 bases between. CDR3 length equals 14 residues. The CDR3 nucleotides are TGTGCCAGTAGTCCTCGGGGGAGTTGGGAGACCCAGTACTTC. It specifies CASSPRGSWETQYF.

The rearrangement uses TRBV9 and TRBJ2-7; maybe TRBD2 (5 bases). V lost 4 bases and J 3 bases, leaving 14 bases between the germline ends. CDR3 length: 14 residues. CDR1 SGDLS and CDR2 YYNGEE come from the germline V gene. This chain's CDR3 is CASSKGGGGYEQYF. The CDR3 DNA reads TGTGCCAGCAGCAAAGGAGGTGGAGGCTACGAGCAGTACTTC.